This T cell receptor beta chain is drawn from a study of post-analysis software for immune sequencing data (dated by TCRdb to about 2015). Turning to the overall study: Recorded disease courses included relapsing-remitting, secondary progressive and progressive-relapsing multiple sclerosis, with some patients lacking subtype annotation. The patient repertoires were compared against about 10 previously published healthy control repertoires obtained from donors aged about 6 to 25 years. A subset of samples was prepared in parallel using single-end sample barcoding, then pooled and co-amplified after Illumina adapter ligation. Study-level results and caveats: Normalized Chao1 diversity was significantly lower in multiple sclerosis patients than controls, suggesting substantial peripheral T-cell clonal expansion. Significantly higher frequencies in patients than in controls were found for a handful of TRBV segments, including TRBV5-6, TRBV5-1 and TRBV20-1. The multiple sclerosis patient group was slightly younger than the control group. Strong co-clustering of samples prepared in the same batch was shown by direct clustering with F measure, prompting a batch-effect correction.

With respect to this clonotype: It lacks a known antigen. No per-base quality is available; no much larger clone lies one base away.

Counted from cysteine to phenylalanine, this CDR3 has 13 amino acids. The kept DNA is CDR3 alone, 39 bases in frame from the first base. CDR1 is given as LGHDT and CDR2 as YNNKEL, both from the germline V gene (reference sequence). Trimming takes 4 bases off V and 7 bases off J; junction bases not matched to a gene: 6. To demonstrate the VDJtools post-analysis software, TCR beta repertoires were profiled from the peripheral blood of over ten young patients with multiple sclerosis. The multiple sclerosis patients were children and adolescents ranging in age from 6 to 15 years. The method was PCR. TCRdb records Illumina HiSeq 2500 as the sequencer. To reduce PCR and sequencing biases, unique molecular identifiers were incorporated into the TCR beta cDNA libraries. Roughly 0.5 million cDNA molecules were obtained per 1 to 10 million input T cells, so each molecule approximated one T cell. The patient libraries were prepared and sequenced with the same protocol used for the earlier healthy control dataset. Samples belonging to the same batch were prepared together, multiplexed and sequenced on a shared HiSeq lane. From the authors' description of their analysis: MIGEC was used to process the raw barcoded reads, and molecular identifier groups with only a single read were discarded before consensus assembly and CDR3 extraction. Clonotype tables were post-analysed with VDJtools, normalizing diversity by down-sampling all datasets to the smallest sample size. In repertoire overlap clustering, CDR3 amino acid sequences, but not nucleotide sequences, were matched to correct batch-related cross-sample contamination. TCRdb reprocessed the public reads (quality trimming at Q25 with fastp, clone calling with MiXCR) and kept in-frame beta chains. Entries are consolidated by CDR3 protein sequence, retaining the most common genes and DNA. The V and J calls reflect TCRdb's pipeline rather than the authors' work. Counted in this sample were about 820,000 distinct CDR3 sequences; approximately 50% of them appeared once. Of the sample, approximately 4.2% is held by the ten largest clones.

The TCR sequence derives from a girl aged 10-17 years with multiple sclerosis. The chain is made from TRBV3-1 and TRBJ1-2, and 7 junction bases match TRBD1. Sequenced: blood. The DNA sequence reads TGTGCCAGCAGCCCGGTACAGGGGTCTGGCTACACCTTC. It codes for CASSPVQGSGYTF.